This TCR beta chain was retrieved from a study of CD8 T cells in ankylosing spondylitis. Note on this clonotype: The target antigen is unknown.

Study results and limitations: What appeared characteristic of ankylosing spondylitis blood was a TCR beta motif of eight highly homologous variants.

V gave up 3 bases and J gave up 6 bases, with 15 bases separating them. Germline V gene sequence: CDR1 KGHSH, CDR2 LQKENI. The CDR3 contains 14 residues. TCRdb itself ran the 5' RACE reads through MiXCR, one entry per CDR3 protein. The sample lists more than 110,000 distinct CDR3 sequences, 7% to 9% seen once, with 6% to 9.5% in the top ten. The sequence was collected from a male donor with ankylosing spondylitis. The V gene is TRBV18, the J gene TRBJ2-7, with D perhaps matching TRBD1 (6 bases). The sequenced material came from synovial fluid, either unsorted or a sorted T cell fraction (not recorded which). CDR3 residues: CASSPRGREGEQYF. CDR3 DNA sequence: TGTGCCAGCTCACCCAGGGGCAGGGAAGGCGAGCAGTACTTC. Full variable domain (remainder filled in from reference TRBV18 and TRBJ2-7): NAGVMQNPRHLVRRRGQEARLRCSPMKGHSHVYWYRQLPEEGLKFMVYLQKENIIDESGMPKERFSAEFPKEGPSILRIQQVVRGDSAAYFCASSPRGREGEQYFGPGTRLTVT.